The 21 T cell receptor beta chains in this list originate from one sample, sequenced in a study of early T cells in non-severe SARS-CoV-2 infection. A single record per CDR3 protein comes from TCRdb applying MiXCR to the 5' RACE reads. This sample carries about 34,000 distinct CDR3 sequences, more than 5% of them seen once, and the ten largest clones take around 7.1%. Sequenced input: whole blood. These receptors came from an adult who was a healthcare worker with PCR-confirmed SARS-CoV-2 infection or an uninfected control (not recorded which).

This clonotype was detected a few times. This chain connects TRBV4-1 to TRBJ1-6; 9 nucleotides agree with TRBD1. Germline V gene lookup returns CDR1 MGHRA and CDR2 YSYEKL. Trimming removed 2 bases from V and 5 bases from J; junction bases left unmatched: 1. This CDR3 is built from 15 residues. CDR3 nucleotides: TGCGCCAGCAGCCAAAGGACAGGGGATAATTCACCCCTCCACTTT. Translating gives CASSQRTGDNSPLHF.

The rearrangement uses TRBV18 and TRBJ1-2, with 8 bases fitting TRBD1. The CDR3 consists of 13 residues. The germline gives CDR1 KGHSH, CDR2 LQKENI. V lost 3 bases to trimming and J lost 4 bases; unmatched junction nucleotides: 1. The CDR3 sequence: CASSPDRVYGYTF. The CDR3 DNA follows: TGTGCCAGCTCACCGGACAGGGTCTATGGCTACACCTTC.

The DNA for the CDR3 is TGTGCCAGCAGTTTAGACGCCTACGAGCAGTACTTC. It yields the protein CASSLDAYEQYF. The genes are TRBV28 and TRBJ2-7, with D unclear. The length of the CDR3 is 12 residues. CDR1 MDHEN and CDR2 SYDVKM come from the germline V gene. Deletions cut 2 bases from V and 2 bases from J, with 4 bases between.

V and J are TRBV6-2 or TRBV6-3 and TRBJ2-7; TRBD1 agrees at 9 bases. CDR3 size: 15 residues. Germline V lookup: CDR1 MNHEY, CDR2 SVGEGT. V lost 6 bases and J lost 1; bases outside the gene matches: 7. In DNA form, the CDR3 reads TGTGCCAGCAGCCGTCCGGGACAGGGTTCCTACGAGCAGTACTTC. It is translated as CASSRPGQGSYEQYF.

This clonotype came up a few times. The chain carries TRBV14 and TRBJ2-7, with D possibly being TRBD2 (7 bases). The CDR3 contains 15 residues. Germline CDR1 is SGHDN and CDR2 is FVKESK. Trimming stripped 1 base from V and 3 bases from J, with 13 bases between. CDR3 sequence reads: CASSQGAGEGYEQYF. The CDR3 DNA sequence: TGTGCCAGCAGCCAAGGGGCAGGGGAGGGCTACGAGCAGTACTTC.

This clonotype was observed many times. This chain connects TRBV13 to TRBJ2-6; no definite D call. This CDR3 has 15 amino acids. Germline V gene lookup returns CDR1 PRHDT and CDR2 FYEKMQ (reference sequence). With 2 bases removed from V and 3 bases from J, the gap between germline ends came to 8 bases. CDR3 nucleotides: TGTGCCAGCAGCTTACCGGTCCGTGGGGCCAACGTCCTGACTTTC. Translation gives CASSLPVRGANVLTF.

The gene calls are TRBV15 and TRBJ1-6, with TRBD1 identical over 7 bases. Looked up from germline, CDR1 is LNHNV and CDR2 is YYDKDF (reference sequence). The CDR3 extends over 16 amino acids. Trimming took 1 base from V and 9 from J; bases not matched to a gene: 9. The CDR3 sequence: CATSRGVDRALSPLHF. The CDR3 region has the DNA TGTGCCACCAGCAGAGGAGTAGACAGGGCGCTTTCACCCCTCCACTTT.

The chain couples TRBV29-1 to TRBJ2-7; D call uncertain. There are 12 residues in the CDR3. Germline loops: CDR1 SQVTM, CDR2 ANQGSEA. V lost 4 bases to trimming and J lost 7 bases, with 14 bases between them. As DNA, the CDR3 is TGCAGCGTTGGTTGGGGTACCCGGGAGCAGTACTTC. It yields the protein CSVGWGTREQYF.

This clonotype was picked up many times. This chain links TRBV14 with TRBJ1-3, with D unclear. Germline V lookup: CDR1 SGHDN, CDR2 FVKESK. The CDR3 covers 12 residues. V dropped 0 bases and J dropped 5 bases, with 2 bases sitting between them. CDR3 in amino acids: CASSQDRNTIYF. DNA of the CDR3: TGTGCCAGCAGCCAAGATAGAAACACCATATATTTT.

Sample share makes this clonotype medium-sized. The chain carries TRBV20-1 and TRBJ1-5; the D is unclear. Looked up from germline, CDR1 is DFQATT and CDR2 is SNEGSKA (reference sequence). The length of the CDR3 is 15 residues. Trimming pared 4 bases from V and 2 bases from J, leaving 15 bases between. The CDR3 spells CSAMVEGVRNQPQHF. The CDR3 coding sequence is TGCAGTGCTATGGTGGAGGGCGTCCGCAATCAGCCCCAGCATTTT.

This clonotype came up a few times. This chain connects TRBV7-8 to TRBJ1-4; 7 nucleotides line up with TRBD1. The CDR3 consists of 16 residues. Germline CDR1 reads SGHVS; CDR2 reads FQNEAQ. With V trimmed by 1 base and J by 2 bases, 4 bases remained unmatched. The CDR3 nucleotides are TGTGCCAGCAGCTTAGGTTCGGGACAGACTAATGAAAAACTGTTTTTT. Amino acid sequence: CASSLGSGQTNEKLFF.

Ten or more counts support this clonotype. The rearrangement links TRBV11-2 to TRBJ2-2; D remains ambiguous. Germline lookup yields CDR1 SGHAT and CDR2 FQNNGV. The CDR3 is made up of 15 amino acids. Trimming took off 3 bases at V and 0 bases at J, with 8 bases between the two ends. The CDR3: CASSFIKPNTGELFF. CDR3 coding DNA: TGTGCCAGCAGCTTTATCAAACCGAACACCGGGGAGCTGTTTTTT.

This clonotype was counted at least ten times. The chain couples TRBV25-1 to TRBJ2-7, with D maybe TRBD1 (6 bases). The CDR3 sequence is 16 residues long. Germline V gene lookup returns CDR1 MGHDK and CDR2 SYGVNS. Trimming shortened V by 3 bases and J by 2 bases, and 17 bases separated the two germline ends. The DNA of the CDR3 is TGTGCCAGCAGTGAGATTGAGGGGGTAGGACCCTACGAGCAGTACTTC. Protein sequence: CASSEIEGVGPYEQYF.

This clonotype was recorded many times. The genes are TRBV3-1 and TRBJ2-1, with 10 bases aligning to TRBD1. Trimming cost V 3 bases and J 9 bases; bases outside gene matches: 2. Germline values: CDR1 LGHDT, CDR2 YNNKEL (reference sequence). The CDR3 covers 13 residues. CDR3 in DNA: TGTGCCAGCAGCCAGAGGGACAGGGGTGAGCAGTTCTTC. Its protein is CASSQRDRGEQFF.

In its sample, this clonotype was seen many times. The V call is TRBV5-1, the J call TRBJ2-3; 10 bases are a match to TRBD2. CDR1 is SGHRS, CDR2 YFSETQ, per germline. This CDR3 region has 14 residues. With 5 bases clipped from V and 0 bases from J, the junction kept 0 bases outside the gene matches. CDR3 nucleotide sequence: TGCGCCAGCAGACTAGCGGGGAGCACAGATACGCAGTATTTT. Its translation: CASRLAGSTDTQYF.

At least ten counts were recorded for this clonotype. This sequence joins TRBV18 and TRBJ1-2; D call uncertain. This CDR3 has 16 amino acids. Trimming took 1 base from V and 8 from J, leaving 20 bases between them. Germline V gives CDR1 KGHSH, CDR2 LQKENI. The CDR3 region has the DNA TGTGCCAGCTCACCACGTCCAGGAGAGGATTTAGGAGGCTACACCTTC. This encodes CASSPRPGEDLGGYTF.

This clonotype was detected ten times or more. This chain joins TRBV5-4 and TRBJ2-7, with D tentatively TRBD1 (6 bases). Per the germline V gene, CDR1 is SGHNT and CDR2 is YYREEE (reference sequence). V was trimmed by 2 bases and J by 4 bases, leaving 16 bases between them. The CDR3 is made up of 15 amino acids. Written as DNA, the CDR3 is TGTGCCAGCAGCTTCCGATCGGGACACCTTTACGAGCAGTACTTC. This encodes CASSFRSGHLYEQYF.

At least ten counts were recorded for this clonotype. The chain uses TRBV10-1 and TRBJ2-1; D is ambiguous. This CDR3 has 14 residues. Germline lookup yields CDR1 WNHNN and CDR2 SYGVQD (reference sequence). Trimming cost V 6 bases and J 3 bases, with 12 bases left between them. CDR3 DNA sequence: TGCGCCAGCAGCGGTATTCATTGCTACAATGAGCAGTTCTTC. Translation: CASSGIHCYNEQFF.

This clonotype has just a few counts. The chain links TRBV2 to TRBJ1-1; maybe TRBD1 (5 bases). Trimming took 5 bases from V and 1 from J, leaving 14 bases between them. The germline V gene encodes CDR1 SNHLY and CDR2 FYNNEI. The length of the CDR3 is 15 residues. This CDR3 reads CASSSIPGTNTEAFF. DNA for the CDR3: TGTGCCAGCAGTTCTATTCCAGGGACGAACACTGAAGCTTTCTTT.

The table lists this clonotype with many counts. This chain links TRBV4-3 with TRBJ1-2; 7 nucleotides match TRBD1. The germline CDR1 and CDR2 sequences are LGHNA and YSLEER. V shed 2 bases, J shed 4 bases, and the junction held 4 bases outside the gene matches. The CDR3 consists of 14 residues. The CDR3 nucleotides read TGCGCCAGCAGCCAACCGGGACAGATCTATGGCTACACCTTC. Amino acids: CASSQPGQIYGYTF.

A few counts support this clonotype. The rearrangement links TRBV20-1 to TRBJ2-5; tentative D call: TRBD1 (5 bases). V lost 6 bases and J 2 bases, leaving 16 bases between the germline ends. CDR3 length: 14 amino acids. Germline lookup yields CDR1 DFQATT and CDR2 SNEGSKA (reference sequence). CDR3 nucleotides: TGCAGTGCCCGTCAACAGGACCCGCAAGAGACCCAGTACTTC. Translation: CSARQQDPQETQYF.